These 21 T cell receptor beta chains were sequenced from one sample in a study of blood T cell repertoires in COVID-19. Assay used: immunoSEQ multiplex PCR; TCRdb lists only in-frame clones, some missing. The sample comprises roughly 87,000 clones, roughly 88% of which are singletons, and roughly 27% rests with the top ten. The sample taken for sequencing was peripheral blood. The receptors derive from a human donor in a cohort sampled during active COVID-19.

This chain joins TRBV6-5 and TRBJ1-5; D is ambiguous. The germline V gene encodes CDR1 MNHEY and CDR2 SVGAGI. CDR3 length equals 13 residues. Trimming pared 5 bases from V and 0 bases from J, leaving 5 bases between. The CDR3 spells CASSQYSNQPQHF. CDR3 in DNA: TGTGCCAGCAGTCAGTATAGCAATCAGCCCCAGCATTTT.

A single count supports this clone. The chain's CDR3 is CASSPTGAPNYGYTF. Here the CDR3 DNA reads TGTGCCAGCTCACCTACAGGGGCCCCTAACTATGGCTACACCTTC. The V call is TRBV18, the J call TRBJ1-2; TRBD1 matches 7 bases. The CDR3 sequence is 15 residues long. Germline CDR1 and CDR2: KGHSH and LQKENI. The ends lost 3 bases at V and 0 bases at J; junction bases unmatched: 4. Filled out from reference TRBV18 and TRBJ1-2, the complete variable domain reads NAGVMQNPRHLVRRRGQEARLRCSPMKGHSHVYWYRQLPEEGLKFMVYLQKENIIDESGMPKERFSAEFPKEGPSILRIQQVVRGDSAAYFCASSPTGAPNYGYTFGSGTRLTVV.

This chain uses TRBV11-2 with TRBJ2-2; no reliable D call. The CDR3 has 14 residues. Trimming took off 5 bases at V and 4 bases at J, with 11 bases between the two ends. CDR1 is SGHAT and CDR2 is FQNNGV in the germline V gene. The CDR3 DNA is TGTGCCAGCAGCCCCGCCGAGGTCACCGGGGAGCTGTTTTTT. This codes for CASSPAEVTGELFF. The full variable domain, completed using reference TRBV11-2 and TRBJ2-2, is EAGVAQSPRYKIIEKRQSVAFWCNPISGHATLYWYQQILGQGPKLLIQFQNNGVVDDSQLPKDRFSAERLKGVDSTLKIQPAKLEDSAVYLCASSPAEVTGELFFGEGSRLTVL.

The chain recombines TRBV29-1 with TRBJ2-7; 7 bases are a match to TRBD1. CDR3 size: 13 residues. Germline V lookup: CDR1 SQVTM, CDR2 ANQGSEA. J lost 0 bases, V lost 3 bases, and 2 bases had no gene match. The CDR3 nucleotides are TGCAGCGTTGAGGGACAGAGCTCCTACGAGCAGTACTTC. Translating it yields CSVEGQSSYEQYF.

This chain joins TRBV7-9 and TRBJ1-3; a possible D gene is TRBD1 (5 bases). Trimming shortened V by 3 bases and J by 0 bases, and 9 bases separated the two germline ends. The CDR3 runs to 15 residues. Germline V gene lookup returns CDR1 SEHNR and CDR2 FQNEAQ (reference sequence). The DNA of the CDR3 is TGTGCCAGCAGCTTCCAGGGTTACTCTGGAAACACCATATATTTT. The encoded protein is CASSFQGYSGNTIYF.

The chain has TRBV19 and TRBJ2-7; 11 positions match TRBD1. CDR1 LNHDA and CDR2 SQIVND come from the germline V gene (reference sequence). The V gene end was trimmed by 5 bases and the J gene end by 5 bases; junction bases not matched to a gene: 5. The CDR3 has 14 residues. CDR3 amino acids: CASSADRGRNEQYF. The CDR3 region has the DNA TGTGCCAGTAGTGCGGACAGGGGGCGCAACGAGCAGTACTTC.

The table lists this clone with a count of one. Here the CDR3 reads CASSISGTAEAFF. The CDR3 coding sequence is TGTGCCAGTAGTATTAGCGGGACTGCTGAAGCTTTCTTT. The chain is built from TRBV19 and TRBJ1-1, with D perhaps matching TRBD1 (5 bases). This CDR3 is built from 13 residues. V lost 3 bases to trimming and J lost 6 bases, with 11 bases between them. Germline V gives CDR1 LNHDA, CDR2 SQIVND (reference sequence).

This clone was counted once. This chain links TRBV7-6 with TRBJ2-5, with D maybe TRBD2 (5 bases). CDR3 size: 16 residues. Between the trimmed V and J ends, which lost 2 bases and 5 bases, there was a span of 18 bases. Looked up from germline, CDR1 is SGHVS and CDR2 is FNYEAQ. In DNA, the CDR3 is TGTGCCAGCAGCTTACGGTGGCGGCAGGAGGAGGAGACCCAGTACTTC. It yields the protein CASSLRWRQEEETQYF.

This sequence joins TRBV15 and TRBJ1-1; the D is unclear. The germline V gene has CDR1 LNHNV and CDR2 YYDKDF (reference sequence). Trimming removed 4 bases from V and 0 bases from J, with 9 bases in between. The CDR3 spans 14 residues. In nucleotides, the CDR3 is TGTGCCACCAGCAATCCACCTATGAACACTGAAGCTTTCTTT. It is translated as CATSNPPMNTEAFF.

V and J are TRBV18 and TRBJ2-5; D remains ambiguous. Trimming cost V 3 bases and J 0 bases, with 8 bases left between them. Germline lookup yields CDR1 KGHSH and CDR2 LQKENI. CDR3 length: 14 amino acids. This chain's CDR3 is CASSPGPNQETQYF. DNA of the CDR3: TGTGCCAGCTCACCTGGGCCTAACCAAGAGACCCAGTACTTC. Drawing the rest from reference TRBV18 and TRBJ2-5, the complete variable domain is NAGVMQNPRHLVRRRGQEARLRCSPMKGHSHVYWYRQLPEEGLKFMVYLQKENIIDESGMPKERFSAEFPKEGPSILRIQQVVRGDSAAYFCASSPGPNQETQYFGPGTRLLVL.

The chain couples TRBV19 to TRBJ2-2, with 11 bases aligning to TRBD1. Germline CDR1 is LNHDA and CDR2 is SQIVND (reference sequence). V dropped 6 bases and J dropped 1; count of bases not matched to a gene: 4. The CDR3 length is 16 residues. For the CDR3, the DNA is TGTGCCAGTAGGGACAGGGGGCGGGTGAACACCGGGGAGCTGTTTTTT. Its protein is CASRDRGRVNTGELFF.

The chain joins TRBV11-2 to TRBJ1-2; D ambiguous. The V end lost 0 bases, the J end lost 11 bases, and 7 bases lay between the germline ends. The CDR3 length is 11 residues. The V gene's germline CDR1 is SGHAT and CDR2 FQNNGV. The CDR3 here is CASSLDLFYTF. CDR3 nucleotides: TGTGCCAGCAGCTTAGACCTTTTTTACACCTTC.

The rearrangement uses TRBV19 and TRBJ2-7; 11 nucleotides match TRBD1. V gave up 5 bases and J gave up 2 bases; unmatched junction bases: 2. This CDR3 has 14 amino acids. Per germline, CDR1 LNHDA and CDR2 SQIVND (reference sequence). This CDR3 is CASSGTGGPYEQYF. CDR3 bases: TGTGCCAGTAGTGGGACAGGGGGGCCCTACGAGCAGTACTTC.

With regard to this clone: Other nucleotide sequences from this sample produce the same CDR3. The V call is TRBV28, the J call TRBJ2-3; 9 nucleotides agree with TRBD2. Germline CDR1 reads MDHEN; CDR2 reads SYDVKM. The CDR3 extends over 16 amino acids. Trimming took 4 bases from V and 6 from J; bases not matched to a gene: 11. DNA for the CDR3: TGTGCCAGCAGTTGGGGACTAGCAGGAGTCGGGGATACGCAGTATTTT. It translates to CASSWGLAGVGDTQYF.

The CDR3 nucleotides are TGCGCCAGCAGCTTGGTTCAGGGAGGTGGGACGAACACCGGGGAGCTGTTTTTT. Residues: CASSLVQGGGTNTGELFF. The chain links TRBV5-1 to TRBJ2-2; D is possibly TRBD2 (6 bases). Trimming took 0 bases from V and 0 from J, leaving 15 bases between them. This CDR3 contains 18 residues. Germline V CDR1 and CDR2: SGHRS, YFSETQ.

This chain connects TRBV24-1 to TRBJ1-3; 10 bases map to TRBD1. The CDR3 loop spans 16 amino acids. Germline values: CDR1 KGHDR, CDR2 SFDVKD. V was pared by 4 bases and J by 2 bases, with 4 bases of the junction left unmatched. CDR3 residues: CATSDDGQGAGNTIYF. The CDR3 bases are TGTGCCACCAGTGACGACGGACAGGGGGCTGGAAACACCATATATTTT.

Points on this clone: The same CDR3 arises from other DNA sequences in this sample as well. The rearrangement uses TRBV27 and TRBJ2-1; no definite D call. The V end lost 5 bases, the J end lost 0 bases, and 5 bases lay between the germline ends. Germline V gene lookup returns CDR1 MNHEY and CDR2 SMNVEV (reference sequence). The CDR3 extends over 13 amino acids. The DNA for the CDR3 is TGTGCCAGCAGTCTCAGCTCCTACAATGAGCAGTTCTTC. Residues: CASSLSSYNEQFF.

The genes are TRBV9 and TRBJ1-1; D uncertain. The CDR3 runs to 12 residues. Germline V gene data show CDR1 as SGDLS and CDR2 as YYNGEE. V lost 5 bases to trimming and J lost 1 base, with 6 bases between them. The CDR3 sequence: CASSRSNTEAFF. As DNA, the CDR3 is TGTGCCAGCAGTCGTTCGAACACTGAAGCTTTCTTT.

The chain is built from TRBV28 and TRBJ2-5; TRBD1 matches at 11 bases. Germline CDR1 reads MDHEN; CDR2 reads SYDVKM. The CDR3 contains 16 residues. With 5 bases clipped from V and 5 bases from J, the junction kept 10 bases outside the gene matches. CDR3 protein: CASSLIGQGAYETQYF. The CDR3 bases are TGTGCCAGCAGTCTGATTGGACAGGGGGCTTATGAGACCCAGTACTTC.

This chain links TRBV11-2 with TRBJ2-1; perhaps TRBD2 as D (6 bases). Trimming shortened V by 8 bases and J by 7 bases, and 15 bases separated the two germline ends. The CDR3 is 13 amino acids. Germline V lookup: CDR1 SGHAT, CDR2 FQNNGV. This CDR3 reads CASASGLQNEQFF. In nucleotides, the CDR3 is TGTGCCAGCGCGTCGGGACTTCAGAATGAGCAGTTCTTC. Drawing the rest from reference TRBV11-2 and TRBJ2-1, the complete variable domain is EAGVAQSPRYKIIEKRQSVAFWCNPISGHATLYWYQQILGQGPKLLIQFQNNGVVDDSQLPKDRFSAERLKGVDSTLKIQPAKLEDSAVYLCASASGLQNEQFFGPGTRLTVL.

The genes are TRBV21-1 and TRBJ2-4; the table's D call of TRBD1 was not tested on the DNA. TRBV21-1 is labeled a pseudogene. The CDR3 sequence is 18 residues long. This CDR3 reads CASSKPGTAHLAKNIQYF. CDR3 bases: TGTGCCAGCAGCAAGCCAGGGACAGCCCATTTAGCCAAAAACATTCAGTACTTC.